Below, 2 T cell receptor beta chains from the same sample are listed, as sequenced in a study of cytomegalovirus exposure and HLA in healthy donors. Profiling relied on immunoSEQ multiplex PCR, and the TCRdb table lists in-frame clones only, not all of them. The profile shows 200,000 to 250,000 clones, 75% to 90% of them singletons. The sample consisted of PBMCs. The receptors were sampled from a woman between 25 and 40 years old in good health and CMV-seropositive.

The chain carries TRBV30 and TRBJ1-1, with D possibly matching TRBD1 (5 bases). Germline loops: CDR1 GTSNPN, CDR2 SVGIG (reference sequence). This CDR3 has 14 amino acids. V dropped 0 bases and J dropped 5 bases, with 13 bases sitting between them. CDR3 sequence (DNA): TGTGCCTGGAGTGTGTGGGGACGGGGAACTGAAGCTTTCTTT. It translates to CAWSVWGRGTEAFF.

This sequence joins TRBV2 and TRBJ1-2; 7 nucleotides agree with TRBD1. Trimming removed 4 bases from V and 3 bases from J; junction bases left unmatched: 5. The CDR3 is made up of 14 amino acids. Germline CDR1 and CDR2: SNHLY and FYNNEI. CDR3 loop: CASSGGGTDYGYTF. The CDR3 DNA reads TGTGCCAGCAGTGGGGGGGGGACAGACTATGGCTACACCTTC.